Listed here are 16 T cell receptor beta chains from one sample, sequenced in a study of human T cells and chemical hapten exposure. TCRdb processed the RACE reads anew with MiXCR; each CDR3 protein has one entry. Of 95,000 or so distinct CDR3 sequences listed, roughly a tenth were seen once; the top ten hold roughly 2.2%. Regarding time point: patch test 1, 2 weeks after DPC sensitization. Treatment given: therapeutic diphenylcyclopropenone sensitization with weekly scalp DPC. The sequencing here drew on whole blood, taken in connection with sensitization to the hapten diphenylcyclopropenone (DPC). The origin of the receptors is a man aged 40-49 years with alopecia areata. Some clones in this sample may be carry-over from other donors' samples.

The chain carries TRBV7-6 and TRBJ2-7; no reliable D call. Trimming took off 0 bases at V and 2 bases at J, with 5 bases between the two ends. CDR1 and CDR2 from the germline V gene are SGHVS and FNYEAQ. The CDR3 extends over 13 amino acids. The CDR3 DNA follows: TGTGCCAGCAGCTTAGCGGGTCCCTACGAGCAGTACTTC. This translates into CASSLAGPYEQYF.

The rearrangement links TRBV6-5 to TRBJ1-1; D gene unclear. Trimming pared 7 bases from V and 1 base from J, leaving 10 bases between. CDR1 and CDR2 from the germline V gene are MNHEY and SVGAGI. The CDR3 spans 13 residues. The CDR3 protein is CASTSEGNTEAFF. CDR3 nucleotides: TGTGCCAGCACTAGCGAAGGGAACACTGAAGCTTTCTTT.

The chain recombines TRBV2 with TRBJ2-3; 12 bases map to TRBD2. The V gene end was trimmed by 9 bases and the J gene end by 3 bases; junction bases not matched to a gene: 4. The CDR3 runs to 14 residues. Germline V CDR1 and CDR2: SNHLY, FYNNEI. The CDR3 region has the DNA TGTGCCAGTAAGCTAGCGGGAGGGACAGATACGCAGTATTTT. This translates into CASKLAGGTDTQYF.

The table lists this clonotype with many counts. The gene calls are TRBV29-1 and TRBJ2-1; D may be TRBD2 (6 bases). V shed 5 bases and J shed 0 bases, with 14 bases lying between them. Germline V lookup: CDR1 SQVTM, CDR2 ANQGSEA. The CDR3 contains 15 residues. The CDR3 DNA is TGCAGCGTTCAAAACGGGGGTAGCTCCTACAATGAGCAGTTCTTC. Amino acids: CSVQNGGSSYNEQFF.

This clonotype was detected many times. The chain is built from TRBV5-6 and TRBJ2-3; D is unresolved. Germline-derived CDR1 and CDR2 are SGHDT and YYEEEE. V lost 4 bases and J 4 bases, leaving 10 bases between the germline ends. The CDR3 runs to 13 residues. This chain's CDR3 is CASSQWGADTQYF. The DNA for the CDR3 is TGTGCCAGCAGCCAATGGGGTGCAGATACGCAGTATTTT.

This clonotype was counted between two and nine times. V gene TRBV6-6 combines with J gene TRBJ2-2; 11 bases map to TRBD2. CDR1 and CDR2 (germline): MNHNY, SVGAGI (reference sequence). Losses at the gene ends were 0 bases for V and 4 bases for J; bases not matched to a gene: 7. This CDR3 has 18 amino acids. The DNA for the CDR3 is TGTGCCAGCAGTTACTCCCCTACTAGCGGGAGCGGCACCGGGGAGCTGTTTTTT. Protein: CASSYSPTSGSGTGELFF.

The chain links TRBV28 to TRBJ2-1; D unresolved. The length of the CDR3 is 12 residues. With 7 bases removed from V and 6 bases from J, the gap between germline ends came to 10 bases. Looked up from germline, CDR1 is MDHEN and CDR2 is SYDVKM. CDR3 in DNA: TGTGCCAGCACAACGCAAGGCAATGAGCAGTTCTTC. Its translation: CASTTQGNEQFF.

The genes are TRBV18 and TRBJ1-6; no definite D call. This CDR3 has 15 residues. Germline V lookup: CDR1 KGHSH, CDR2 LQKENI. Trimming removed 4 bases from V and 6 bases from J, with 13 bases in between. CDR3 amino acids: CASSQTGDRNSPLHF. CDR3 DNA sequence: TGTGCCAGCTCACAGACCGGGGATCGTAATTCACCCCTCCACTTT.

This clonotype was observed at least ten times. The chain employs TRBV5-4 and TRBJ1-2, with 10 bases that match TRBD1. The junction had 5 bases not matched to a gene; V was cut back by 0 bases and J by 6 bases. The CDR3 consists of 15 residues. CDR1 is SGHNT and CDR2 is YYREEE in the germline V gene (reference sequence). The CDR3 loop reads CASSLAMGTGDGYTF. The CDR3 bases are TGTGCCAGCAGCTTGGCGATGGGGACAGGGGATGGCTACACCTTC.

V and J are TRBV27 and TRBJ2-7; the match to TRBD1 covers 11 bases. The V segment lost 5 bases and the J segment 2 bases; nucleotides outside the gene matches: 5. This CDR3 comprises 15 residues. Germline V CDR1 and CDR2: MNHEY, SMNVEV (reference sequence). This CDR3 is CASSPGQGGAYEQYV. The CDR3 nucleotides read TGTGCCAGCAGTCCGGGACAGGGGGGGGCCTACGAGCAGTACGTC.

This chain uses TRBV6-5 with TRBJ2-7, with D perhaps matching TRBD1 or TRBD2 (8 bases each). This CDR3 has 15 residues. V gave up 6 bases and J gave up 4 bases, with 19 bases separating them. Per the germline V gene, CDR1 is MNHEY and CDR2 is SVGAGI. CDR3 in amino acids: CASSQRGTGLYEQYV. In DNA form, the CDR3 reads TGTGCCAGCAGCCAGCGGGGGACAGGCCTTTACGAGCAGTACGTC.

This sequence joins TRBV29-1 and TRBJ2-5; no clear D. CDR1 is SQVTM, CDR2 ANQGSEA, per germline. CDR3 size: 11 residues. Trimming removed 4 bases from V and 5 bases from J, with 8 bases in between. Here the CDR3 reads CSVVEAETQYF. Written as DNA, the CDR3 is TGCAGCGTTGTGGAAGCCGAGACCCAGTACTTC. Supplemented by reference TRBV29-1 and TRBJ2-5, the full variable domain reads SAVISQKPSRDICQRGTSLTIQCQVDSQVTMMFWYRQQPGQSLTLIATANQGSEATYESGFVIDKFPISRPNLTFSTLTVSNMSPEDSSIYLCSVVEAETQYFGPGTRLLVL.

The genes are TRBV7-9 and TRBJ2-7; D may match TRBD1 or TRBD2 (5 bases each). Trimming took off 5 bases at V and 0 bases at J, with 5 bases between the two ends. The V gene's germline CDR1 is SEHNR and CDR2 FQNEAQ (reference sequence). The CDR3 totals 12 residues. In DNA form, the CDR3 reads TGTGCCAGCAGCGGGACCTCCTACGAGCAGTACTTC. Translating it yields CASSGTSYEQYF.

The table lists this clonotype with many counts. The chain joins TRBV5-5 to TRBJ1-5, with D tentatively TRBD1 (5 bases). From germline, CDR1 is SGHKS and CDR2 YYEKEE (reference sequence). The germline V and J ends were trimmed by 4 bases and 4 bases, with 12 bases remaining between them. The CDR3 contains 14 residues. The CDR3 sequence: CASSRGGGNQPQHF. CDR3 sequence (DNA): TGTGCCAGCAGCCGAGGCGGGGGAAATCAGCCCCAGCATTTT.

CDR3 DNA: TGTGCCAGCAGCTTAGCGGAAGGGCGGGAGCAGTACTTC. It yields the protein CASSLAEGREQYF. The chain couples TRBV7-2 to TRBJ2-7, with D hard to call. Trimming shortened V by 0 bases and J by 7 bases, and 10 bases separated the two germline ends. Germline loops: CDR1 SGHTA, CDR2 FQGNSA. The CDR3 has 13 amino acids.

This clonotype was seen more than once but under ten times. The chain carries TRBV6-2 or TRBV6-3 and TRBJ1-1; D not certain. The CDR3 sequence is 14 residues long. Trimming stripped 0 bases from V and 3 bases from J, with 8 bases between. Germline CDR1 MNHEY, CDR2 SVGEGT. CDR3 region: CASSYSGRDTEAFF. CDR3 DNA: TGTGCCAGCAGTTACTCAGGCAGAGACACTGAAGCTTTCTTT.